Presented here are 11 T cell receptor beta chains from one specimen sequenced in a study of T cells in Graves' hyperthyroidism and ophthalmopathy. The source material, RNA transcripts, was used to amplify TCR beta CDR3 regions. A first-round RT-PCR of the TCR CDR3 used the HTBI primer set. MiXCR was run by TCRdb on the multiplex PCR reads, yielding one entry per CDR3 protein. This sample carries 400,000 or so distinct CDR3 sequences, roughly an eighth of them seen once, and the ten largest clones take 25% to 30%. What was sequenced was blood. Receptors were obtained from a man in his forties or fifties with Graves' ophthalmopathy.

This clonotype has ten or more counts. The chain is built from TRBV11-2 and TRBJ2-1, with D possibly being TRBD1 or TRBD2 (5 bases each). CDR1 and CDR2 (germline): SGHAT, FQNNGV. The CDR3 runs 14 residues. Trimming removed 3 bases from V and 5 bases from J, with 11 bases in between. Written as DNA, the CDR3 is TGTGCCAGCAGCTTCGTAGGGACCAACAATGAGCAGTTCTTC. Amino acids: CASSFVGTNNEQFF.

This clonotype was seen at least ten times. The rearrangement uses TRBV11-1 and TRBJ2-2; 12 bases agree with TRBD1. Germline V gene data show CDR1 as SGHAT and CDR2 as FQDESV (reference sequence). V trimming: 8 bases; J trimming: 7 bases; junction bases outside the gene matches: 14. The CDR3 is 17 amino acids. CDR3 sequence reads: CASVPAGGQGAIGELFF. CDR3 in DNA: TGTGCCAGCGTGCCAGCGGGGGGACAGGGGGCGATCGGGGAGCTGTTTTTT.

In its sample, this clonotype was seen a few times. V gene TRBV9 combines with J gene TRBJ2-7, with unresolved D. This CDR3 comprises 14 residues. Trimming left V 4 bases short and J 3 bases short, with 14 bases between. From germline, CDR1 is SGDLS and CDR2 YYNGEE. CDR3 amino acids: CASSPSTYIYEQYF. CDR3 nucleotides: TGTGCCAGCAGCCCATCGACTTATATCTACGAGCAGTACTTC.

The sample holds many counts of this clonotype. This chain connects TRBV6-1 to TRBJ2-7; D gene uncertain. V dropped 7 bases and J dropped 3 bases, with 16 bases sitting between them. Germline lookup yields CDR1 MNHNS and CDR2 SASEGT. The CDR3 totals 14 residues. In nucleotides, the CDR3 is TGTGCCAGCACCCCATCTGGGCCGAACTACGAGCAGTACTTC. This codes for CASTPSGPNYEQYF.

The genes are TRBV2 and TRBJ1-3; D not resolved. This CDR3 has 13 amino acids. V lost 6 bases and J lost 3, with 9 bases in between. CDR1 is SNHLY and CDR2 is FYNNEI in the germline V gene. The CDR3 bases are TGTGCCAGCAGGGAGGGAATTGGAAACACCATATATTTT. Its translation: CASREGIGNTIYF.

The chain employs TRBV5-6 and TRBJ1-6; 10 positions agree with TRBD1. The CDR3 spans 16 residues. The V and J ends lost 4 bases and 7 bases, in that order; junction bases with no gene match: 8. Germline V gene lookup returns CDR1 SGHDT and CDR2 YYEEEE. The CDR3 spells CASSLGPGQGNSPLHF. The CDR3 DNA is TGTGCCAGCAGCCTCGGGCCGGGACAGGGGAATTCACCCCTCCACTTT.

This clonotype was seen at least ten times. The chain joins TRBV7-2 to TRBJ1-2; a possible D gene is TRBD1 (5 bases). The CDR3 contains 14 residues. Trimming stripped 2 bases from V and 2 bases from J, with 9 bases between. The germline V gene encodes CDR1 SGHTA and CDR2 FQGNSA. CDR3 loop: CASSLLTANYGYTF. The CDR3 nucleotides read TGTGCCAGCAGCTTATTGACAGCAAACTATGGCTACACCTTC.

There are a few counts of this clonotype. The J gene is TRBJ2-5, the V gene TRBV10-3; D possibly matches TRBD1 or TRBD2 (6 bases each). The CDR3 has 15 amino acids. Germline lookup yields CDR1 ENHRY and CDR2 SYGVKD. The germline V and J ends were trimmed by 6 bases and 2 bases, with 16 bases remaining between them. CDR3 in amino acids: CAIRGSGGGQETQYF. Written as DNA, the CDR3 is TGTGCCATCAGGGGTAGCGGAGGGGGACAAGAGACCCAGTACTTC.

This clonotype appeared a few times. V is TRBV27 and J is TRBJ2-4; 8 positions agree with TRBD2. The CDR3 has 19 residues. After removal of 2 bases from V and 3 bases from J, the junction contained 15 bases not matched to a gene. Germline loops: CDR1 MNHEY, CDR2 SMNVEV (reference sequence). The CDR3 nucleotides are TGTGCCAGCAGTTTAGGGGCGGGAGGCCCCGATTGGGTCAAAAACATTCAGTACTTC. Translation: CASSLGAGGPDWVKNIQYF.

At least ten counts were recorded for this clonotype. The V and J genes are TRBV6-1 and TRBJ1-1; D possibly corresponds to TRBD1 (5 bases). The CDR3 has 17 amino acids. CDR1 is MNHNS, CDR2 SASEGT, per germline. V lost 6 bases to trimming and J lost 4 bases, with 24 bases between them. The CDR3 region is CASRRSGTVLSGTEAFF. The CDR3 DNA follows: TGTGCCAGCAGACGCTCCGGGACGGTCCTCTCGGGCACTGAAGCTTTCTTT.

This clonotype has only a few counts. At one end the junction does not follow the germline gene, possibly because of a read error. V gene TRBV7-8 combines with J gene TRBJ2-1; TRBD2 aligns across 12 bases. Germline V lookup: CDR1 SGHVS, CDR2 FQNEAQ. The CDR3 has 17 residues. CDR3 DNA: TGTGCCAGCAGCCCCATACCCCGACTAGCGGGAGCGAATGAGCAGCTCTTC. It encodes CASSPIPRLAGANEQLF.